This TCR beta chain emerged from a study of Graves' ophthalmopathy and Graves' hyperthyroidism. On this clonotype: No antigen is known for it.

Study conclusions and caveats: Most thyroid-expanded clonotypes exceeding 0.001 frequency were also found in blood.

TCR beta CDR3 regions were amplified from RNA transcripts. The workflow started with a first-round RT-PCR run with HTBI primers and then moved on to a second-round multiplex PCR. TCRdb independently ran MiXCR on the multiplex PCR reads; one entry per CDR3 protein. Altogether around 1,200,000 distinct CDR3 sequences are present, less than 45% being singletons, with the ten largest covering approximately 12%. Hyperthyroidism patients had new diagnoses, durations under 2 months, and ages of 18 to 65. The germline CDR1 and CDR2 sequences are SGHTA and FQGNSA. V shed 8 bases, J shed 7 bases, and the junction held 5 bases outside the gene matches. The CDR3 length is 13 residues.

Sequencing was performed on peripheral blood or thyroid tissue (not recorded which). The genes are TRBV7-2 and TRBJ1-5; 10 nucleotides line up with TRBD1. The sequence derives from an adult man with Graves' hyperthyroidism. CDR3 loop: CASGTGVEQPQHF. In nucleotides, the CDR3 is TGTGCCAGCGGGACAGGGGTCGAACAGCCCCAGCATTTT.